The present TCR beta chain was sequenced within a study of T cell responses to AZD1222 COVID-19 vaccine. Study findings and constraints: An increase in Spike-specific TCR breadth and depth was observed after two AZD1222 doses. Among vaccine-associated CD4 TCRs, coverage spanned spike, with dominance at 160-218 and 743-854. Per reports, nearly half of all spike-specific TCRs target regions that are unmutated in variants. Repertoires were collected only later (after the peak T cell response had occurred).

A note on this clone: Its antigen is unidentified.

The assay was immunoSEQ multiplex PCR, and TCRdb's table has in-frame clones only and misses some. The sample lists more than 100,000 clones, roughly 90% occurring once. The material was peripheral blood, obtained on day 0 of AZD1222 vaccination. The clonotype comes from an adult in good health.

CDR3: CATSRDYGTASGNTIYF. CDR3 coding DNA: TGTGCCACCAGCAGAGATTACGGGACAGCATCTGGAAACACCATATATTTT. The V gene is TRBV15, the J gene TRBJ1-3; 7 bases map to TRBD1. Trimming cost V 0 bases and J 1 base; bases outside gene matches: 6. The length of the CDR3 is 17 residues. The germline V gene encodes CDR1 LNHNV and CDR2 YYDKDF (reference sequence).